The next 25 T cell receptor beta chains were all read from a single sample in a study of control samples from healthy donors and cancer patients. The data were produced by immunoSEQ multiplex PCR, yet TCRdb's version contains in-frame clones alone and is incomplete. The table includes 96,000 or so clones, about 92% detected once. The sample consisted of blood. The receptors come from a man aged 18 to 30 in good health.

In this sample, this clone turned up a few times. V usage is TRBV5-1 and J usage is TRBJ1-2; perhaps TRBD1 as D (6 bases). Looked up from germline, CDR1 is SGHRS and CDR2 is YFSETQ. The CDR3 is 12 amino acids. Trimming took off 4 bases at V and 3 bases at J, with 7 bases between the two ends. CDR3 loop: CASSPGDYGYTF. CDR3 coding DNA: TGCGCCAGCAGCCCAGGGGACTATGGCTACACCTTC.

The chain joins TRBV2 to TRBJ2-7, with D possibly TRBD1 on 5 matching bases. Trimming stripped 5 bases from V and 3 bases from J, with 8 bases between. The CDR3 totals 12 residues. Germline loops: CDR1 SNHLY, CDR2 FYNNEI. CDR3 bases: TGTGCCAGCAGTAAGACAGACTACGAGCAGTACTTC. This translates into CASSKTDYEQYF.

This clone is a singleton in its sample. For the CDR3, the DNA is TGTGCCAGCAGCTGGGGAGCGGAGCCCCAGCATTTT. Protein sequence: CASSWGAEPQHF. The chain has TRBV7-9 and TRBJ1-5; no clear D. Germline CDR1 and CDR2: SEHNR and FQNEAQ (reference sequence). Trimming cost V 4 bases and J 8 bases, with 9 bases left between them. CDR3 size: 12 residues. The full variable domain, in which reference TRBV7-9 and TRBJ1-5 provide the parts outside the CDR3, is DTGVSQNPRHKITKRGQNVTFRCDPISEHNRLYWYRQTLGQGPEFLTYFQNEAQLEKSRLLSDRFSAERPKGSFSTLEIQRTEQGDSAMYLCASSWGAEPQHFGDGTRLSIL.

The chain has TRBV2 and TRBJ2-1; maybe TRBD2 (7 bases). Trimming took 6 bases from V and 0 from J, leaving 15 bases between them. In germline, CDR1 is SNHLY, CDR2 FYNNEI. CDR3 length: 16 amino acids. CDR3 in amino acids: CASSESGDNSYNEQFF. CDR3 sequence (DNA): TGTGCCAGCAGCGAAAGCGGGGACAACTCCTACAATGAGCAGTTCTTC.

The chain couples TRBV19 to TRBJ1-1, with 8 positions matching TRBD1. Germline loops: CDR1 LNHDA, CDR2 SQIVND (reference sequence). Trimming removed 7 bases from V and 4 bases from J; junction bases left unmatched: 8. The CDR3 loop spans 14 amino acids. Here the CDR3 reads CASTPGQVGTEAFF. The CDR3 DNA sequence: TGTGCCAGTACCCCGGGACAGGTCGGCACTGAAGCTTTCTTT.

The chain couples TRBV7-9 to TRBJ1-2; D might be TRBD1 (6 bases). With 10 bases removed from V and 5 bases from J, the gap between germline ends came to 20 bases. CDR1 SEHNR and CDR2 FQNEAQ come from the germline V gene (reference sequence). This CDR3 spans 14 amino acids. The CDR3 region is CATFQGGGGYGYTF. CDR3 nucleotides: TGTGCCACCTTCCAAGGGGGGGGCGGTTATGGCTACACCTTC. Together with reference TRBV7-9 and TRBJ1-2, the CDR3 gives the full variable domain: DTGVSQNPRHKITKRGQNVTFRCDPISEHNRLYWYRQTLGQGPEFLTYFQNEAQLEKSRLLSDRFSAERPKGSFSTLEIQRTEQGDSAMYLCATFQGGGGYGYTFGSGTRLTVV.

This clone showed up just once. The chain links TRBV9 to TRBJ1-2; possible D gene TRBD1, 5 bases. The CDR3 sequence is 15 residues long. The ends were cut back, 0 bases at V and 4 bases at J, with 13 bases in the middle. Looked up from germline, CDR1 is SGDLS and CDR2 is YYNGEE. The CDR3 nucleotides are TGTGCCAGCAGCGTAGCTGGTGGCAGGGTCTATGGCTACACCTTC. Its translation: CASSVAGGRVYGYTF.

The CDR3 protein is CASSEVTEAFF. CDR3 DNA: TGTGCCAGCAGTGAGGTCACTGAAGCTTTCTTT. The V gene is TRBV2, the J gene TRBJ1-1; D remains ambiguous. The V end lost 3 bases, the J end lost 4 bases, and 3 bases lay between the germline ends. The CDR3 sequence is 11 residues long. Germline lookup yields CDR1 SNHLY and CDR2 FYNNEI.

This clone appeared once. J is TRBJ1-2 and V is TRBV28; D unresolved. The V and J ends lost 7 bases and 0 bases respectively, with 18 bases between them. The CDR3 length is 16 residues. Germline V gene lookup returns CDR1 MDHEN and CDR2 SYDVKM. For the CDR3, the DNA is TGTGCCAGCAATGTGGGTTTAGGCCCCCCTAACTATGGCTACACCTTC. Translating it yields CASNVGLGPPNYGYTF.

The CDR3 DNA is TGTGCCAGCAGCGGGCCCGGGACAGCTGACAATTTCTATGGCTACACCTTC. Amino acid sequence: CASSGPGTADNFYGYTF. The V gene is TRBV5-4, the J gene TRBJ1-2, with 7 bases fitting TRBD1. V shed 4 bases and J 4 bases; nucleotides not matched to a gene: 16. The CDR3 runs to 17 residues. The germline V gene encodes CDR1 SGHNT and CDR2 YYREEE (reference sequence).

The chain couples TRBV19 to TRBJ1-1; D might be TRBD1 (5 bases). Trimming shortened V by 9 bases and J by 3 bases, and 8 bases separated the two germline ends. The CDR3 contains 11 residues. The germline V gene has CDR1 LNHDA and CDR2 SQIVND (reference sequence). CDR3 region: CASGAYTEAFF. The CDR3 DNA follows: TGTGCCAGCGGGGCGTACACTGAAGCTTTCTTT.

A single count supports this clone. The chain is built from TRBV7-2 and TRBJ1-2; 7 bases agree with TRBD1. Germline V gene sequence: CDR1 SGHTA, CDR2 FQGNSA. J gave up 3 bases and V 0 bases, and 10 bases lay outside the gene matches. The CDR3 consists of 17 residues. This CDR3 reads CASSLAWSGGVDYGYTF. The CDR3 DNA reads as TGTGCCAGCAGCTTAGCTTGGTCAGGGGGTGTTGACTATGGCTACACCTTC.

The chain has TRBV4-1 and TRBJ1-4; no clear D. The germline gives CDR1 MGHRA, CDR2 YSYEKL. V gave up 0 bases and J gave up 0 bases, with 11 bases separating them. The CDR3 extends over 17 amino acids. The CDR3 loop reads CASSQDLLGATNEKLFF. The CDR3 DNA is TGCGCCAGCAGCCAAGATCTTCTAGGTGCAACTAATGAAAAACTGTTTTTT.

This chain joins TRBV19 and TRBJ1-6; D remains ambiguous. The V gene's germline CDR1 is LNHDA and CDR2 SQIVND (reference sequence). The CDR3 is 15 residues long. Trimming pared 4 bases from V and 0 bases from J, leaving 7 bases between. CDR3 bases: TGTGCCAGTAGTAGGGAGAGCTCCTATAATTCACCCCTCCACTTT. Translation: CASSRESSYNSPLHF.

CDR3 sequence reads: CASSDSNQPQHF. DNA of the CDR3: TGTGCCAGCAGCGACAGTAATCAGCCCCAGCATTTT. The gene calls are TRBV3-1 (or the pseudogene TRBV3-2) and TRBJ1-5; D is perhaps TRBD1 (5 bases). The V and J ends lost 5 bases and 4 bases respectively, with 6 bases between them. This CDR3 spans 12 amino acids. Looked up from germline, CDR1 is LGHDT and CDR2 is YNNKEL (reference sequence).

This clone was observed once. The rearrangement links TRBV9 to TRBJ2-7, with a tentative D call TRBD2 (6 bases). Germline V gene lookup returns CDR1 SGDLS and CDR2 YYNGEE. V was shortened by 1 base and J by 3 bases, with 11 bases between the two germline ends. The CDR3 spans 14 residues. Here the CDR3 reads CASSVTWGVYEQYF. The CDR3 nucleotides are TGTGCCAGCAGCGTAACGTGGGGGGTCTACGAGCAGTACTTC.

The rearrangement joins TRBV6-2 or TRBV6-3 to TRBJ2-1; D unclear. Germline CDR1 MNHEY, CDR2 SVGEGT. The CDR3 loop spans 14 amino acids. V lost 5 bases to trimming and J lost 7 bases, with 15 bases between them. In nucleotides, the CDR3 is TGTGCCAGCAGTCTCCGTCCCGTTGGGAATGAGCAGTTCTTC. This encodes CASSLRPVGNEQFF.

V gene TRBV23-1 combines with J gene TRBJ1-1; D is undetermined. TRBV23-1 is labeled an ORF, and its function is uncertain. V was clipped by 2 bases and J by 0 bases, with 13 bases between them. The CDR3 covers 16 residues. The CDR3 protein is CASSQKSTDVNTEAFF. The CDR3 nucleotides read TGCGCCAGCAGTCAAAAATCTACGGACGTGAACACTGAAGCTTTCTTT.

The V call is TRBV6-5, the J call TRBJ2-5, with 13 bases matching TRBD2. Germline V gene sequence: CDR1 MNHEY, CDR2 SVGAGI. After removal of 7 bases from V and 3 bases from J, the junction contained 5 bases not matched to a gene. This CDR3 region has 15 residues. CDR3 DNA: TGTGCCAGCATGGAACTAGCGGGGGGGAAAGAGACCCAGTACTTC. Its protein is CASMELAGGKETQYF.

This chain uses TRBV27 with TRBJ2-1, with D perhaps assigned TRBD1 or TRBD2 (5 bases each). CDR1 is MNHEY, CDR2 SMNVEV, per germline (reference sequence). V was cut by 0 bases and J by 3 bases, with 9 bases left in between. The CDR3 runs 15 residues. The CDR3 DNA sequence: TGTGCCAGCAGTTTATCGATTGGGGGCTACAATGAGCAGTTCTTC. Amino acids: CASSLSIGGYNEQFF.

The chain joins TRBV11-2 to TRBJ1-1, with TRBD1 matching over 7 bases. The CDR3 is made up of 14 amino acids. V was clipped by 5 bases and J by 1 base; unmatched bases: 4. Germline V gene lookup returns CDR1 SGHAT and CDR2 FQNNGV. CDR3 nucleotides: TGTGCCAGCAGCCCGAACAGGGGGAACACTGAAGCTTTCTTT. The encoded protein is CASSPNRGNTEAFF.

The gene calls are TRBV10-2 and TRBJ2-3; TRBD1 aligns across 10 bases. CDR3 length equals 14 residues. Looked up from germline, CDR1 is WSHSY and CDR2 is SAAADI. Trimming removed 7 bases from V and 5 bases from J; junction bases left unmatched: 6. The CDR3 nucleotides are TGCGCCAGCACCGACAGGGGGCTTCGAGATACGCAGTATTTT. Protein product: CASTDRGLRDTQYF.

V usage is TRBV20-1 and J usage is TRBJ2-1; a possible D gene is TRBD2 (6 bases). Germline loops: CDR1 DFQATT, CDR2 SNEGSKA (reference sequence). The CDR3 has 11 amino acids. V was cut by 0 bases and J by 12 bases, with 9 bases left in between. The CDR3 region has the DNA TGCAGTGCTAGAGATAGGGGAGGGCAGTTCTTC. This encodes CSARDRGGQFF.

V gene TRBV3-1 (or the pseudogene TRBV3-2) combines with J gene TRBJ2-7; 13 bases align to TRBD2. Germline CDR1 LGHDT, CDR2 YNNKEL (reference sequence). The CDR3 has 19 amino acids. The J segment lost 1 base and the V segment lost 0 bases, leaving 9 bases of the junction unmatched. The CDR3 reads CASSQEDRWGLAGSYEQYF. In nucleotides, the CDR3 is TGTGCCAGCAGCCAAGAAGACCGATGGGGACTAGCGGGGTCCTACGAGCAGTACTTC.

The chain recombines TRBV9 with TRBJ1-1; no reliable D call. V lost 3 bases to trimming and J lost 0 bases, with 6 bases between them. Germline V CDR1 and CDR2: SGDLS, YYNGEE. This CDR3 has 13 residues. CDR3 residues: CASSAAVNTEAFF. In DNA form, the CDR3 reads TGTGCCAGCAGCGCGGCCGTGAACACTGAAGCTTTCTTT.